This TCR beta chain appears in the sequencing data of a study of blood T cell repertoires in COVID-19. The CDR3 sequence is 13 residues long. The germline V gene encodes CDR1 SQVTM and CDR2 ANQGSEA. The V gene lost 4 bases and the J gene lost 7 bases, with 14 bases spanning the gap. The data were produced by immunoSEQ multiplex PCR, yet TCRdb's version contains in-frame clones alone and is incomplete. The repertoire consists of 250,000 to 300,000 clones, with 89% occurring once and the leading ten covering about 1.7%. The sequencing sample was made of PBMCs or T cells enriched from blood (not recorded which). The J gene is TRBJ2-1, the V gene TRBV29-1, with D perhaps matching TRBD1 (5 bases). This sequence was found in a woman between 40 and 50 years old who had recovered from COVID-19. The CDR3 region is CSVGQESGNEQFF. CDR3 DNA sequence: TGCAGCGTTGGCCAGGAGTCAGGGAATGAGCAGTTCTTC.